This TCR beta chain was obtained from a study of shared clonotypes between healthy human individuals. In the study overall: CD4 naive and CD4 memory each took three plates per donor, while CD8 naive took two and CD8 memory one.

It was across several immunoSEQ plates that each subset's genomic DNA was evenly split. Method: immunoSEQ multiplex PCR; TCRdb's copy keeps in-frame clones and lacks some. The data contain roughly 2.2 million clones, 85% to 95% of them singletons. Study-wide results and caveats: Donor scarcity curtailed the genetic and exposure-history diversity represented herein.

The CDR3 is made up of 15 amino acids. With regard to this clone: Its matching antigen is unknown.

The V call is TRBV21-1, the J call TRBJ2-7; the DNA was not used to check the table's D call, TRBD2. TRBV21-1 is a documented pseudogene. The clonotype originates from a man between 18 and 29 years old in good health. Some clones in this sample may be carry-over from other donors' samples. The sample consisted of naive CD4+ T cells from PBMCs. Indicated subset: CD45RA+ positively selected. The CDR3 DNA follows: TGTGCCAGCAGCAAAGTTCGGGGAGTCTCCTACGAGCAGTACTTC. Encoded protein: CASSKVRGVSYEQYF.